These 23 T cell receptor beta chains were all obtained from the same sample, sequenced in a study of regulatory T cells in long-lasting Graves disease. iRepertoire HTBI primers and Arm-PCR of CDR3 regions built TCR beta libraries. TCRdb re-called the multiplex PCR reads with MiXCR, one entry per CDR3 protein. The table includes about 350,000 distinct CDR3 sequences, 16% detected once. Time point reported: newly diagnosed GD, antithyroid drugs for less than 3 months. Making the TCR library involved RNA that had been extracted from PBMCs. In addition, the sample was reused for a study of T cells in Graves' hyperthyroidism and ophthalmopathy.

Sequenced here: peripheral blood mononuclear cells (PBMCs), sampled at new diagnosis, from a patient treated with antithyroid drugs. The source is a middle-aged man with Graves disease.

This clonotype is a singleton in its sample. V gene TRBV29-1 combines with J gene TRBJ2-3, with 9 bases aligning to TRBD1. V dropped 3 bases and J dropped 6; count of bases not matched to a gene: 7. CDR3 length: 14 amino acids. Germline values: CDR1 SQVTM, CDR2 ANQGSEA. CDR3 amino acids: CSVDRDRAGDTQYF. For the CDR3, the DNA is TGCAGCGTTGACCGGGACAGGGCCGGCGATACGCAGTATTTT.

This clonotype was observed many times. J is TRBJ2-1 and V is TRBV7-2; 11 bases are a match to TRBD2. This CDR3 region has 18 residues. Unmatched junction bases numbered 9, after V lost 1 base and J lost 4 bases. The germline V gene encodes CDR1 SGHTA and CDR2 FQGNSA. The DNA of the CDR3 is TGTGCCAGCAGCTTAGTCGTTGGTAGCGGGGGGGCGTACAATGAGCAGTTCTTC. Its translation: CASSLVVGSGGAYNEQFF.

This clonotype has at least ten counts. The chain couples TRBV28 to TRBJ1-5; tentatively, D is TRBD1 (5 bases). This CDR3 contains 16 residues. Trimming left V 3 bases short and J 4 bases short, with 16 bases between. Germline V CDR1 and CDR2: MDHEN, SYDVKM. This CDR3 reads CASSFFRGGGNQPQHF. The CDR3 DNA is TGTGCCAGCAGTTTTTTCCGGGGGGGGGGAAATCAGCCCCAGCATTTT.

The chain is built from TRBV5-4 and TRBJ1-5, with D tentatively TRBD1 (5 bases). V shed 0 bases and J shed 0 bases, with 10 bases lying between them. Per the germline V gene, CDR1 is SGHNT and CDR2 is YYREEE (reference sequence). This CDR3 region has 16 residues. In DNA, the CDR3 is TGTGCCAGCAGCTTGGAATCTGGGGGTAGCAATCAGCCCCAGCATTTT. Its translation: CASSLESGGSNQPQHF.

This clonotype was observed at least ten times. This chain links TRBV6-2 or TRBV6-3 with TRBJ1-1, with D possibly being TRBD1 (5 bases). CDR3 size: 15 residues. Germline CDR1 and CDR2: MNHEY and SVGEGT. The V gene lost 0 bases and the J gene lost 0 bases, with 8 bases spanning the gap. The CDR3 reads CASSYSRGMNTEAFF. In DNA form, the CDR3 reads TGTGCCAGCAGTTACTCTAGGGGTATGAACACTGAAGCTTTCTTT.

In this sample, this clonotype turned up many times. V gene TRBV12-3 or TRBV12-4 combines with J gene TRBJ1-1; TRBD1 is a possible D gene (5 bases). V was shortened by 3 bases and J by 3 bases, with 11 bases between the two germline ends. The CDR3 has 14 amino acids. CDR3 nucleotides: TGTGCCAGCAGTTTCAGGGAATCGGACACTGAAGCTTTCTTT. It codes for CASSFRESDTEAFF.

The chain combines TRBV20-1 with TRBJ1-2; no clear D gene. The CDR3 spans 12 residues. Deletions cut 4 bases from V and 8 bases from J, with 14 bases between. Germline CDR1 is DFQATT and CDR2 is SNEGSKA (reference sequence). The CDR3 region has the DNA TGCAGTGCTACTATAAAAGGGTTCGGCTACACCTTC. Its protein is CSATIKGFGYTF.

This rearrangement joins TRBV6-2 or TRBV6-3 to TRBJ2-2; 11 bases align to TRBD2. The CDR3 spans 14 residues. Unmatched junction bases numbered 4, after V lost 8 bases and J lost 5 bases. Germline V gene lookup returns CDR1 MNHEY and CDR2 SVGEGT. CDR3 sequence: CASLLAGETGELFF. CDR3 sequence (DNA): TGTGCCAGCTTACTAGCGGGGGAGACCGGGGAGCTGTTTTTT.

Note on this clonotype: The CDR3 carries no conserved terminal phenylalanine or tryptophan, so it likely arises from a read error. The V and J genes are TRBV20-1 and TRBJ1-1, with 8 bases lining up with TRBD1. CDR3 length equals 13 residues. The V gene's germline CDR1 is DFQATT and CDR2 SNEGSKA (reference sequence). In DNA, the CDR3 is TGCAGAACCGCAGGGGGCGCGGACACTGAAGCTTTCCTT. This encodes CRTAGGADTEAFL.

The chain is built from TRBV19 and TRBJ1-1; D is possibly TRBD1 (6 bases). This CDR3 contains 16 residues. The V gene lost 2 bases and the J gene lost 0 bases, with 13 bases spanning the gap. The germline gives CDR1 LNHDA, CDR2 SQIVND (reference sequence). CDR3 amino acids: CASSIIGGQLNTEAFF. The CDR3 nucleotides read TGTGCCAGTAGTATAATCGGGGGGCAATTGAACACTGAAGCTTTCTTT. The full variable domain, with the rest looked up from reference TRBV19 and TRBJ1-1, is DGGITQSPKYLFRKEGQNVTLSCEQNLNHDAMYWYRQDPGQGLRLIYYSQIVNDFQKGDIAEGYSVSREKKESFPLTVTSAQKNPTAFYLCASSIIGGQLNTEAFFGQGTRLTVV.

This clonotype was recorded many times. The CDR3 protein is CASSPLAGGQDEQYF. The CDR3 nucleotides are TGTGCCAGCAGCCCGCTAGCGGGGGGGCAGGACGAGCAGTACTTC. This chain connects TRBV3-1 to TRBJ2-7; 12 nucleotides align to TRBD2. CDR3 size: 15 residues. Germline assignment: CDR1 LGHDT and CDR2 YNNKEL (reference sequence). Unmatched junction bases numbered 6, after V lost 4 bases and J lost 5 bases.

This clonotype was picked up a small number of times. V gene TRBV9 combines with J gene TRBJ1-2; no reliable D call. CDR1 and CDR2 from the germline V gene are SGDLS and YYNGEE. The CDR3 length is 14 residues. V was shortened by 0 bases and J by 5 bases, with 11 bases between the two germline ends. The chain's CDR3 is CASSVATNNYGYTF. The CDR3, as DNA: TGTGCCAGCAGCGTAGCTACGAACAATTATGGCTACACCTTC.

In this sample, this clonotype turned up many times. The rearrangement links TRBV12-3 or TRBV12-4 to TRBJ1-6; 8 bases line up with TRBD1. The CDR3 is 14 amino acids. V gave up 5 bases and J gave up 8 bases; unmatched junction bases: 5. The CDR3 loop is CASSLQTGDSPLHF. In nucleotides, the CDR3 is TGTGCCAGCAGTCTACAGACAGGGGATTCACCCCTCCACTTT.

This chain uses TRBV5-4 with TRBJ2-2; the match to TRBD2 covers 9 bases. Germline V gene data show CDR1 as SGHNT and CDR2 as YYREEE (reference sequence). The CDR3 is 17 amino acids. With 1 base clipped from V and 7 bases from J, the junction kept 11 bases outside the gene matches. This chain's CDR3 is CASSLLAGGPENGELFF. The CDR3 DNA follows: TGTGCCAGCAGCTTGCTCGCGGGGGGGCCCGAGAACGGGGAGCTGTTTTTT.

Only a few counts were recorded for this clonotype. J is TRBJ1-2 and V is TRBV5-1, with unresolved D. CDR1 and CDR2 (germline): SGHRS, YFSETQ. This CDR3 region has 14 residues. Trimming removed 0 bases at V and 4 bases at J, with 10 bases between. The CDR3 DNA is TGCGCCAGCAGCTTGGGTGGAGGCCTCTATGGCTACACCTTC. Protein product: CASSLGGGLYGYTF.

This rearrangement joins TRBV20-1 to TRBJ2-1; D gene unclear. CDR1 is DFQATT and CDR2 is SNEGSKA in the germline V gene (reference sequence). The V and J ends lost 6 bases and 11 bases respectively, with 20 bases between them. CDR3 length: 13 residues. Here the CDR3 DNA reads TGCAGTGCCAAACGGCGGAATCAGCCCCAGCAGTTCTTC. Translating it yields CSAKRRNQPQQFF.

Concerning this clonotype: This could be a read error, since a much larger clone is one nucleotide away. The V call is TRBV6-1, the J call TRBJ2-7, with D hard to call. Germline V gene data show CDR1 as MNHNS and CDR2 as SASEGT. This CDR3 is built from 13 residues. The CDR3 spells CASSDLLGYERYF. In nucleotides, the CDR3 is TGTGCCAGCAGTGACTTATTGGGCTACGAGCGGTACTTC.

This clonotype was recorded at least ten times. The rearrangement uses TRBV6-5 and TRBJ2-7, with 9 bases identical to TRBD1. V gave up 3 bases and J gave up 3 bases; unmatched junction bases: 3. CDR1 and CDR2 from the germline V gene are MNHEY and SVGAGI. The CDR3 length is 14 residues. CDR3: CASSYGQGSYEQYF. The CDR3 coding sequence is TGTGCCAGCAGTTATGGACAGGGGAGCTACGAGCAGTACTTC.

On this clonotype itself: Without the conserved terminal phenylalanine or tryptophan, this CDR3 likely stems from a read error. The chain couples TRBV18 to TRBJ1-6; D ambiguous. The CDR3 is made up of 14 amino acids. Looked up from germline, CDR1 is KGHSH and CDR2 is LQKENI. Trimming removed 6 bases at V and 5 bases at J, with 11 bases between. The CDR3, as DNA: TGTGCCAGCTCCCTCCCTCGGGATAATTCACCCCTCCACCTT. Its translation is CASSLPRDNSPLHL.

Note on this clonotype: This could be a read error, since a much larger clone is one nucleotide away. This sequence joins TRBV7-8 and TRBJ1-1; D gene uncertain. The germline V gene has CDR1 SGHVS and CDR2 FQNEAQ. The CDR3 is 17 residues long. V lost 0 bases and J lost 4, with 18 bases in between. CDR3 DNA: TGTGCCAGCAGCTTAGCGCTTCAGCGGACCTTGAGCACTGAAGCTTTCTTT. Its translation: CASSLALQRTLSTEAFF.

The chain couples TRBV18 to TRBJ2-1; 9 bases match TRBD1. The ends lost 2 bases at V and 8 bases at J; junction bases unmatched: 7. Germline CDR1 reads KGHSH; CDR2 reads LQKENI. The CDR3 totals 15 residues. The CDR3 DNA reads TGTGCCAGCTCACCAGGGACAGGGCTCTTGGATGAGCAGTTCTTC. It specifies CASSPGTGLLDEQFF.

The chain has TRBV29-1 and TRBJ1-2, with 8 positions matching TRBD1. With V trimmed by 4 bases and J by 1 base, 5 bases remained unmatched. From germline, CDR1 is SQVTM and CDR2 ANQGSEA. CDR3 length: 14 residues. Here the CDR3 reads CSVGQGIDNYGYTF. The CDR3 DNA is TGCAGCGTTGGACAGGGGATAGATAACTATGGCTACACCTTC. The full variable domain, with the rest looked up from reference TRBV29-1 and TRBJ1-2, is SAVISQKPSRDICQRGTSLTIQCQVDSQVTMMFWYRQQPGQSLTLIATANQGSEATYESGFVIDKFPISRPNLTFSTLTVSNMSPEDSSIYLCSVGQGIDNYGYTFGSGTRLTVV.

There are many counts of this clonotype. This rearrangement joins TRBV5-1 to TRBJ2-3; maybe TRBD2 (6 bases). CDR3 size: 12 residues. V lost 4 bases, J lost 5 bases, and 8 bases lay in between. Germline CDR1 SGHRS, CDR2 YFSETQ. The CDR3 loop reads CASSPGVDTQYF. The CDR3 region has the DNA TGCGCCAGCAGCCCGGGAGTAGATACGCAGTATTTT.